What follows are 10 T cell receptor beta chains derived from one specimen sequenced in a study of blood T cell repertoires in COVID-19. Sequenced by immunoSEQ multiplex PCR; TCRdb stores in-frame clones only, minus some. Among roughly 280,000 clones listed, about 88% were seen once. Source material: peripheral blood. All receptors come from a woman aged 25-40 years with COVID-19, enrolled during active disease.

This sequence joins TRBV5-5 and TRBJ1-2; D is unclear. The CDR3 runs to 13 residues. The germline gives CDR1 SGHKS, CDR2 YYEKEE (reference sequence). Trimming took 0 bases from V and 4 from J, leaving 7 bases between them. CDR3 amino acids: CASSLGLSYGYTF. CDR3 nucleotides: TGTGCCAGCAGCTTGGGACTGAGCTATGGCTACACCTTC. Full variable domain (rest looked up from reference TRBV5-5 and TRBJ1-2): DAGVTQSPTHLIKTRGQQVTLRCSPISGHKSVSWYQQVLGQGPQFIFQYYEKEERGRGNFPDRFSARQFPNYSSELNVNALLLGDSALYLCASSLGLSYGYTFGSGTRLTVV.

Here the CDR3 reads CASSSQGREQYF. The CDR3 region has the DNA TGTGCCAGCAGCTCGCAGGGGCGGGAGCAGTACTTC. The V and J genes are TRBV7-6 and TRBJ2-7; tentative D call: TRBD1 (6 bases). V was clipped by 4 bases and J by 7 bases, with 11 bases between them. Per germline, CDR1 SGHVS and CDR2 FNYEAQ. The CDR3 contains 12 residues.

This clone was counted at least ten times. The genes are TRBV5-5 and TRBJ2-2, with 13 bases matching TRBD2. Germline loops: CDR1 SGHKS, CDR2 YYEKEE (reference sequence). With 0 bases clipped from V and 5 bases from J, the junction kept 4 bases outside the gene matches. The CDR3 runs 17 residues. The CDR3 DNA reads TGTGCCAGCAGCTTGGGACTAGCGGGAGGCTGGACCGGGGAGCTGTTTTTT. Amino acids: CASSLGLAGGWTGELFF.

J is TRBJ2-7 and V is TRBV30; 7 nucleotides agree with TRBD1. V lost 4 bases to trimming and J lost 3 bases; unmatched junction nucleotides: 9. Germline CDR1 is GTSNPN and CDR2 is SVGIG (reference sequence). This CDR3 region has 14 residues. This CDR3 reads CAWTQGDTNYEQYF. CDR3 DNA sequence: TGTGCCTGGACCCAGGGGGACACTAACTACGAGCAGTACTTC.

This clone was seen only once. The chain couples TRBV5-1 to TRBJ2-7; TRBD1 aligns across 8 bases. Germline-derived CDR1 and CDR2 are SGHRS and YFSETQ. After removal of 4 bases from V and 2 bases from J, the junction contained 8 bases not matched to a gene. The CDR3 covers 15 residues. The CDR3 reads CASSLGQAKTYEQYF. CDR3 DNA: TGCGCCAGCAGCCTGGGACAGGCAAAGACCTACGAGCAGTACTTC.

The genes are TRBV6-5 and TRBJ2-7; no clear D. Trimming pared 8 bases from V and 2 bases from J, leaving 13 bases between. The CDR3 is 13 amino acids. CDR1 and CDR2 from the germline V gene are MNHEY and SVGAGI. CDR3 DNA sequence: TGTGCCAGCGGTCTCGGGTTCCCCTACGAGCAGTACTTC. As protein: CASGLGFPYEQYF.

The chain joins TRBV6-5 to TRBJ1-2, with D perhaps TRBD1 (6 bases). The CDR3 has 14 amino acids. V lost 7 bases and J 4 bases, leaving 16 bases between the germline ends. Germline V gene data show CDR1 as MNHEY and CDR2 as SVGAGI. The CDR3 is CASNPRQTGYGYTF. As DNA, the CDR3 is TGTGCCAGCAACCCGAGGCAGACAGGCTATGGCTACACCTTC.

The CDR3 region is CASSLRLLADNEQFF. In DNA form, the CDR3 reads TGTGCCAGCAGCTTAAGACTACTAGCGGACAATGAGCAGTTCTTC. The chain employs TRBV7-9 and TRBJ2-1, with 8 bases identical to TRBD2. The CDR3 runs to 15 residues. Per germline, CDR1 SEHNR and CDR2 FQNEAQ (reference sequence). The junction had 5 bases not matched to a gene; V was cut back by 2 bases and J by 5 bases. Together with reference TRBV7-9 and TRBJ2-1, the CDR3 gives the full variable domain: DTGVSQNPRHKITKRGQNVTFRCDPISEHNRLYWYRQTLGQGPEFLTYFQNEAQLEKSRLLSDRFSAERPKGSFSTLEIQRTEQGDSAMYLCASSLRLLADNEQFFGPGTRLTVL.

This clone was seen at least ten times. CDR3 DNA sequence: TGTGCCAGCAGCTCCGGACTAGCGGGAGCGGCTGACGAGCAGTACTTC. Amino acid sequence: CASSSGLAGAADEQYF. V is TRBV13 and J is TRBJ2-7; 13 bases map to TRBD2. The trim removed 4 bases at V and 5 bases at J, leaving 8 bases unmatched. The CDR3 consists of 16 residues. In germline, CDR1 is PRHDT, CDR2 FYEKMQ (reference sequence). The full variable domain, rest sourced from reference TRBV13 and TRBJ2-7, is AAGVIQSPRHLIKEKRETATLKCYPIPRHDTVYWYQQGPGQDPQFLISFYEKMQSDKGSIPDRFSAQQFSDYHSELNMSSLELGDSALYFCASSSGLAGAADEQYFGPGTRLTVT.

This clone was counted between two and nine times. J is TRBJ1-1 and V is TRBV29-1; D may be TRBD1 (5 bases). CDR3 length: 13 residues. The V and J ends lost 7 bases and 1 base respectively, with 13 bases between them. From germline, CDR1 is SQVTM and CDR2 ANQGSEA. This CDR3 is CSGDEGGNTEAFF. The CDR3 bases are TGCAGCGGGGACGAGGGAGGGAACACTGAAGCTTTCTTT.